What follows are 30 T cell receptor beta chains derived from one specimen sequenced in a study of T cells in narcolepsy. Sequencing was performed with immunoSEQ multiplex PCR; in TCRdb, only in-frame clones are kept and a portion is missing. The table has about 27,000 clones, almost 85% seen once. The sequencing input was CD45RA- memory CD4+ T cells from PBMCs. These receptors were obtained from a human donor with narcolepsy.

This chain uses TRBV9 with TRBJ1-2; D is unresolved. Germline CDR1 reads SGDLS; CDR2 reads YYNGEE. Trimming shortened V by 3 bases and J by 3 bases, and 9 bases separated the two germline ends. CDR3 length equals 13 residues. CDR3 amino acids: CASSGYGDYGYTF. The CDR3 bases are TGTGCCAGCAGCGGGTATGGAGACTATGGCTACACCTTC.

The chain has TRBV19 and TRBJ2-7, with D maybe TRBD1 (6 bases). This CDR3 has 16 residues. V dropped 2 bases and J dropped 0 bases, with 14 bases sitting between them. Germline CDR1 LNHDA, CDR2 SQIVND (reference sequence). CDR3 amino acids: CASSIPGARGSYEQYF. The CDR3 region has the DNA TGTGCCAGTAGTATACCCGGGGCCAGGGGCTCCTACGAGCAGTACTTC.

V and J are TRBV10-3 and TRBJ2-5, with D tentatively TRBD2 (5 bases). The germline V gene encodes CDR1 ENHRY and CDR2 SYGVKD. The length of the CDR3 is 16 residues. V lost 8 bases, J lost 4 bases, and 23 bases lay in between. The CDR3 spells CAIAPALGRGGETQYF. The CDR3 region has the DNA TGTGCCATCGCCCCCGCTCTGGGTCGTGGAGGAGAGACCCAGTACTTC.

The V gene is TRBV11-2, the J gene TRBJ2-2; D gene ambiguous. Germline lookup yields CDR1 SGHAT and CDR2 FQNNGV. CDR3 size: 11 residues. The V end lost 4 bases, the J end lost 7 bases, and 4 bases lay between the germline ends. CDR3 sequence: CASSSYGELFF. CDR3 sequence (DNA): TGTGCCAGCAGCTCCTACGGGGAGCTGTTTTTT.

This clone appeared a single time. The chain employs TRBV6-6 and TRBJ1-3; a possible D gene is TRBD1 (5 bases). The CDR3 has 15 residues. Looked up from germline, CDR1 is MNHNY and CDR2 is SVGAGI (reference sequence). Trimming removed 2 bases from V and 0 bases from J, with 8 bases in between. The CDR3 nucleotides read TGTGCCAGCAGTTACGGGGGGAACTCTGGAAACACCATATATTTT. It translates to CASSYGGNSGNTIYF.

This clone appeared a single time. The V gene is TRBV15, the J gene TRBJ1-5; 7 nucleotides align to TRBD1. The junction had 11 bases not matched to a gene; V was cut back by 11 bases and J by 7 bases. CDR3 size: 13 residues. The germline gives CDR1 LNHNV, CDR2 YYDKDF (reference sequence). CDR3 sequence: CAPGGQGGQPQHF. For the CDR3, the DNA is TGTGCCCCCGGGGGGCAGGGGGGCCAGCCCCAGCATTTT. The full variable domain, in which reference TRBV15 and TRBJ1-5 provide the parts outside the CDR3, is DAMVIQNPRYQVTQFGKPVTLSCSQTLNHNVMYWYQQKSSQAPKLLFHYYDKDFNNEADTPDNFQSRRPNTSFCFLDIRSPGLGDTAMYLCAPGGQGGQPQHFGDGTRLSIL.

The chain combines TRBV28 with TRBJ2-7, with D possibly matching TRBD2 (7 bases). The CDR3 contains 14 residues. CDR1 is MDHEN and CDR2 is SYDVKM in the germline V gene. V lost 9 bases and J lost 0, with 15 bases in between. The CDR3 DNA reads as TGTGCCAGTGGGGGGGCGGCGCTCTCCTACGAGCAGTACTTC. It codes for CASGGAALSYEQYF.

The chain is built from TRBV14 and TRBJ1-2; D is ambiguous. CDR1 and CDR2 from the germline V gene are SGHDN and FVKESK. The CDR3 is 14 amino acids. The germline V and J ends were trimmed by 0 bases and 3 bases, with 8 bases remaining between them. CDR3 residues: CASSQETGDYGYTF. CDR3 coding DNA: TGTGCCAGCAGCCAAGAAACCGGGGACTATGGCTACACCTTC.

In this sample, this clone turned up a few times. V usage is TRBV5-3 and J usage is TRBJ2-3, with 8 bases fitting TRBD2. TRBV5-3 is an ORF; its function is uncertain. Trimming removed 5 bases from V and 5 bases from J; junction bases left unmatched: 16. This CDR3 comprises 17 residues. CDR3 protein: CARSLGSLAGFVDTQYF. CDR3 bases: TGTGCCAGAAGTTTAGGGTCCCTAGCGGGTTTTGTAGATACGCAGTATTTT.

The chain combines TRBV28 with TRBJ1-5; a weak D match, TRBD1 (6 bases). The CDR3 extends over 15 amino acids. Between the trimmed V and J ends, which lost 3 bases and 6 bases, there was a span of 15 bases. Germline V lookup: CDR1 MDHEN, CDR2 SYDVKM. The CDR3 loop reads CASSFTQGRVQPQHF. DNA for the CDR3: TGTGCCAGCAGTTTCACACAGGGCAGGGTTCAGCCCCAGCATTTT. The whole variable domain, remainder taken from reference TRBV28 and TRBJ1-5, is DVKVTQSSRYLVKRTGEKVFLECVQDMDHENMFWYRQDPGLGLRLIYFSYDVKMKEKGDIPEGYSVSREKKERFSLILESASTNQTSMYLCASSFTQGRVQPQHFGDGTRLSIL.

This clone occurred once. This chain links TRBV7-8 with TRBJ2-3; 10 bases align to TRBD2. This CDR3 region has 15 residues. Germline loops: CDR1 SGHVS, CDR2 FQNEAQ. Losses at the gene ends were 6 bases for V and 4 bases for J; bases not matched to a gene: 7. CDR3 sequence reads: CASRIAGGGADTQYF. The CDR3, as DNA: TGTGCCAGCAGAATAGCGGGAGGAGGAGCAGATACGCAGTATTTT.

The chain recombines TRBV10-3 with TRBJ2-1, with TRBD1 identical over 10 bases. V lost 3 bases and J lost 9; bases outside the gene matches: 8. The CDR3 totals 15 residues. The germline gives CDR1 ENHRY, CDR2 SYGVKD. DNA for the CDR3: TGTGCCATCAGTGATCCTGACAGGGGGCTAGGTGAGCAGTTCTTC. Its protein product is CAISDPDRGLGEQFF.

Written as DNA, the CDR3 is TGTGCCAGTAGTATGGGGGGAACAGATACGCAGTATTTT. Translation: CASSMGGTDTQYF. The gene calls are TRBV19 and TRBJ2-3; tentatively, D is TRBD2 (6 bases). The germline V and J ends were trimmed by 3 bases and 3 bases, with 7 bases remaining between them. Germline-derived CDR1 and CDR2 are LNHDA and SQIVND (reference sequence). This CDR3 has 13 residues.

The rearrangement uses TRBV6-6 and TRBJ1-3, with D hard to call. Germline CDR1 reads MNHNY; CDR2 reads SVGAGI (reference sequence). The CDR3 is 12 amino acids. The V and J ends lost 0 bases and 7 bases respectively, with 4 bases between them. For the CDR3, the DNA is TGTGCCAGCAGTTACTCCGCTAACACCATATATTTT. The encoded protein is CASSYSANTIYF.

V is TRBV27 and J is TRBJ2-2, with D perhaps matching TRBD2 (5 bases). The germline V gene has CDR1 MNHEY and CDR2 SMNVEV (reference sequence). This CDR3 has 17 amino acids. With 0 bases removed from V and 6 bases from J, the gap between germline ends came to 17 bases. DNA for the CDR3: TGTGCCAGCAGTTTATCTCCCCGGGGTGAGGTCGCCGGGGAGCTGTTTTTT. Translation: CASSLSPRGEVAGELFF.

This clone was recorded only once. The chain uses TRBV28 and TRBJ2-1; no firm D call. There are 12 residues in the CDR3. Trimming removed 2 bases at V and 5 bases at J, with 4 bases between. Germline loops: CDR1 MDHEN, CDR2 SYDVKM. The CDR3 bases are TGTGCCAGCAGTTTAGCGGACAATGAGCAGTTCTTC. This encodes CASSLADNEQFF.

The chain links TRBV27 to TRBJ2-1; no clear D gene. V gave up 1 base and J gave up 2 bases, with 9 bases separating them. Germline V lookup: CDR1 MNHEY, CDR2 SMNVEV (reference sequence). CDR3 length: 15 residues. CDR3 nucleotide sequence: TGTGCCAGCAGTTTATGGTCGGCAGCCTACAATGAGCAGTTCTTC. Amino acid sequence: CASSLWSAAYNEQFF.

CDR3 region: CASSSGVSYEQYF. Written as DNA, the CDR3 is TGTGCCAGTAGCTCGGGGGTATCCTACGAGCAGTACTTC. The rearrangement uses TRBV19 and TRBJ2-7; D is possibly TRBD2 (6 bases). CDR1 and CDR2 (germline): LNHDA, SQIVND (reference sequence). The CDR3 contains 13 residues. V was cut by 6 bases and J by 1 base, with 10 bases left in between.

The chain recombines TRBV7-8 with TRBJ2-1, with D uncertain. CDR1 SGHVS and CDR2 FQNEAQ come from the germline V gene. The CDR3 totals 15 residues. Deletions cut 3 bases from V and 6 bases from J, with 15 bases between. The CDR3 DNA is TGTGCCAGCAGCTTCGCCCTAGAATCCCCCAATGAGCAGTTCTTC. Translating it yields CASSFALESPNEQFF.

CDR3 in amino acids: CASSYGQGGVYGYTF. DNA for the CDR3: TGTGCCAGCAGTTATGGACAGGGTGGCGTGTATGGCTACACCTTC. The rearrangement joins TRBV25-1 to TRBJ1-2; TRBD1 matches 8 bases. Looked up from germline, CDR1 is MGHDK and CDR2 is SYGVNS. This CDR3 spans 15 amino acids. After removal of 5 bases from V and 5 bases from J, the junction contained 10 bases not matched to a gene.

The chain recombines TRBV5-1 with TRBJ2-1; D is possibly TRBD1 or TRBD2 (5 bases each). Per germline, CDR1 SGHRS and CDR2 YFSETQ. The V end was cut by 0 bases, the J end by 6 bases, with 16 bases between. This CDR3 spans 16 amino acids. The CDR3 DNA sequence: TGCGCCAGCAGCTTGGGCTCGGGGCCCAGAACCAATGAGCAGTTCTTC. Protein: CASSLGSGPRTNEQFF. Full variable domain (remainder filled in from reference TRBV5-1 and TRBJ2-1): KAGVTQTPRYLIKTRGQQVTLSCSPISGHRSVSWYQQTPGQGLQFLFEYFSETQRNKGNFPGRFSGRQFSNSRSEMNVSTLELGDSALYLCASSLGSGPRTNEQFFGPGTRLTVL.

The chain couples TRBV6-1 to TRBJ1-1; unclear D gene. The CDR3 loop spans 13 amino acids. Germline CDR1 reads MNHNS; CDR2 reads SASEGT. Deletions cut 4 bases from V and 5 bases from J, with 11 bases between. The CDR3 coding sequence is TGTGCCAGCAGTGGTTCTGGGGTAACTGAAGCTTTCTTT. It is translated as CASSGSGVTEAFF.

This clone came up once. This chain links TRBV5-6 with TRBJ2-2; D call uncertain. V was pared by 0 bases and J by 3 bases, with 9 bases between. The CDR3 is 15 amino acids. Germline CDR1 is SGHDT and CDR2 is YYEEEE. CDR3 sequence reads: CASSLAPVDTGELFF. DNA for the CDR3: TGTGCCAGCAGCTTGGCGCCAGTCGACACCGGGGAGCTGTTTTTT. The entire variable domain, with the rest obtained from reference TRBV5-6 and TRBJ2-2, is as follows: DAGVTQSPTHLIKTRGQQVTLRCSPKSGHDTVSWYQQALGQGPQFIFQYYEEEERQRGNFPDRFSGHQFPNYSSELNVNALLLGDSALYLCASSLAPVDTGELFFGEGSRLTVL.

The rearrangement links TRBV6-1 to TRBJ2-5; tentatively, D is TRBD1 (5 bases). V was cut by 2 bases and J by 0 bases, with 10 bases left in between. Germline lookup yields CDR1 MNHNS and CDR2 SASEGT. CDR3 length: 15 amino acids. CDR3 region: CASSEPTAYQETQYF. The DNA of the CDR3 is TGTGCCAGCAGTGAACCGACAGCGTACCAAGAGACCCAGTACTTC.

The chain joins TRBV9 to TRBJ2-3; TRBD2 matches at 8 bases. There are 18 residues in the CDR3. CDR1 and CDR2 from the germline V gene are SGDLS and YYNGEE. J gave up 1 base and V 0 bases, and 10 bases lay outside the gene matches. CDR3 region: CASSVGPGGGIGTDTQYF. In nucleotides, the CDR3 is TGTGCCAGCAGCGTAGGGCCCGGCGGGGGGATTGGCACAGATACGCAGTATTTT. Together with reference TRBV9 and TRBJ2-3, the CDR3 gives the full variable domain: DSGVTQTPKHLITATGQRVTLRCSPRSGDLSVYWYQQSLDQGLQFLIQYYNGEERAKGNILERFSAQQFPDLHSELNLSSLELGDSALYFCASSVGPGGGIGTDTQYFGPGTRLTVL.

The gene calls are TRBV11-3 and TRBJ1-6; D gene uncertain. The CDR3 is made up of 16 amino acids. Germline V gene sequence: CDR1 SGHNT, CDR2 YENEEA. The germline V and J ends were trimmed by 11 bases and 5 bases, with 22 bases remaining between them. CDR3 loop: CARRKGDPAHNSPLHF. CDR3 DNA: TGTGCCCGCCGGAAGGGCGATCCTGCGCATAATTCACCCCTCCACTTT.

The chain recombines TRBV6-5 with TRBJ2-7; a possible D gene is TRBD2 (6 bases). CDR3 length: 15 amino acids. V shed 3 bases and J shed 5 bases, with 17 bases lying between them. CDR1 and CDR2 from the germline V gene are MNHEY and SVGAGI. The DNA of the CDR3 is TGTGCCAGCAGTTATGGACTGGGGGGACGGCACGAGCAGTACTTC. It translates to CASSYGLGGRHEQYF.

Concerning this clone: This specimen includes other DNA sequences encoding the same CDR3. The chain employs TRBV25-1 and TRBJ1-3; D unclear. V was cut by 5 bases and J by 3 bases, with 17 bases left in between. The CDR3 length is 16 residues. Germline CDR1 MGHDK, CDR2 SYGVNS. The CDR3 coding sequence is TGTGCCAGCAGTATGAAAGTAGGAGGCGGTGGAAACACCATATATTTT. Translated: CASSMKVGGGGNTIYF.

This clone has just a few counts. The chain carries TRBV11-2 and TRBJ2-1, with a tentative D call TRBD2 (6 bases). Germline V gives CDR1 SGHAT, CDR2 FQNNGV. This CDR3 spans 16 amino acids. V shed 2 bases and J shed 4 bases, with 15 bases lying between them. The CDR3 region is CASSLLMQAGYNEQFF. The CDR3 bases are TGTGCCAGCAGCTTACTCATGCAGGCGGGGTACAATGAGCAGTTCTTC.

The V call is TRBV5-1, the J call TRBJ2-1, with 7 bases aligning to TRBD1. From germline, CDR1 is SGHRS and CDR2 YFSETQ. This CDR3 spans 14 amino acids. The V gene end was trimmed by 0 bases and the J gene end by 9 bases; junction bases not matched to a gene: 6. This CDR3 is CASSLERQGTEQFF. The CDR3 bases are TGCGCCAGCAGCTTGGAGCGACAGGGCACTGAGCAGTTCTTC.